The 12 T cell receptor beta chains below come from one sample, sequenced in a study of blood T cell repertoires in COVID-19. The data were produced by immunoSEQ multiplex PCR, yet TCRdb's version contains in-frame clones alone and is incomplete. The data show around 230,000 clones, around four fifths seen once. Sample: PBMCs or T cells enriched from blood (not recorded which). These receptors all come from a man aged 40-50 years who had recovered from COVID-19.

CDR3 in amino acids: CASSEVTGSRREQYF. The CDR3 nucleotides are TGTGCCAGCAGTGAAGTGACAGGGTCTCGCCGGGAGCAGTACTTC. The rearrangement uses TRBV27 and TRBJ2-7; 7 bases are a match to TRBD1. Per germline, CDR1 MNHEY and CDR2 SMNVEV (reference sequence). CDR3 length equals 15 residues. With V trimmed by 5 bases and J by 7 bases, 14 bases remained unmatched.

The table lists this clone with a count of one. The chain uses TRBV29-1 and TRBJ1-1; D is ambiguous. Trimming cost V 4 bases and J 4 bases, with 10 bases left between them. The CDR3 contains 12 residues. Germline V gene lookup returns CDR1 SQVTM and CDR2 ANQGSEA. The CDR3 DNA sequence: TGCAGCGTTGGGAGGGCGGTCACTGAAGCTTTCTTT. Its protein product is CSVGRAVTEAFF. Combining the CDR3 with reference TRBV29-1 and TRBJ1-1 gives the whole variable domain SAVISQKPSRDICQRGTSLTIQCQVDSQVTMMFWYRQQPGQSLTLIATANQGSEATYESGFVIDKFPISRPNLTFSTLTVSNMSPEDSSIYLCSVGRAVTEAFFGQGTRLTVV.

This clone has just one count. The chain is built from TRBV7-9 and TRBJ2-5; weak D call: TRBD2 (5 bases). Trimming took off 5 bases at V and 4 bases at J, with 14 bases between the two ends. The CDR3 length is 14 residues. Germline loops: CDR1 SEHNR, CDR2 FQNEAQ (reference sequence). The CDR3 bases are TGTGCCAGCAGCCCCCCCGGACTGGGAGAGACCCAGTACTTC. This sequence encodes CASSPPGLGETQYF.

The genes are TRBV15 and TRBJ1-1; D is perhaps TRBD1 (6 bases). Germline V lookup: CDR1 LNHNV, CDR2 YYDKDF (reference sequence). V dropped 6 bases and J dropped 7 bases, with 15 bases sitting between them. This CDR3 spans 13 amino acids. The DNA of the CDR3 is TGTGCCACCAGTCCCGCTAGGGGGAGTGAAGCTTTCTTT. As protein: CATSPARGSEAFF.

The chain has TRBV5-1 and TRBJ1-3, with 11 bases matching TRBD1. The germline V gene has CDR1 SGHRS and CDR2 YFSETQ. After removal of 3 bases from V and 2 bases from J, the junction contained 1 base not matched to a gene. The length of the CDR3 is 15 residues. Written as DNA, the CDR3 is TGCGCCAGCAGCTGGGGACAGGGGGCTGGAAACACCATATATTTT. Protein: CASSWGQGAGNTIYF.

This clone was picked up many times. The chain has TRBV7-9 and TRBJ2-5, with TRBD1 identical over 8 bases. Unmatched junction bases numbered 5, after V lost 0 bases and J lost 5 bases. Germline V gives CDR1 SEHNR, CDR2 FQNEAQ (reference sequence). The CDR3 contains 15 residues. The CDR3 region has the DNA TGTGCCAGCAGCTTAGCAAAGACAGGGGACGAGACCCAGTACTTC. Encoded protein: CASSLAKTGDETQYF. The full variable domain, its missing parts supplied by reference TRBV7-9 and TRBJ2-5, is DTGVSQNPRHKITKRGQNVTFRCDPISEHNRLYWYRQTLGQGPEFLTYFQNEAQLEKSRLLSDRFSAERPKGSFSTLEIQRTEQGDSAMYLCASSLAKTGDETQYFGPGTRLLVL.

About this clone: A junction end diverges from the germline sequence, so it may reflect a read error. The V gene is TRBV7-3, the J gene TRBJ2-1, with TRBD2 matching over 8 bases. This CDR3 contains 12 residues. Germline V gene lookup returns CDR1 SGHTA and CDR2 FQGTGA. DNA for the CDR3: TGTGCCAGCAGCTTAGAGGGGACTAGGCCGGTCTTC. Amino acids: CASSLEGTRPVF.

J is TRBJ2-5 and V is TRBV11-2; 7 nucleotides line up with TRBD2. The V gene end was trimmed by 4 bases and the J gene end by 5 bases; junction bases not matched to a gene: 13. This CDR3 is built from 16 residues. Germline V lookup: CDR1 SGHAT, CDR2 FQNNGV. In DNA, the CDR3 is TGTGCCAGCAGCTGGACTAGAGGGGCCGCGTGGGAGACCCAGTACTTC. The encoded protein is CASSWTRGAAWETQYF.

The chain couples TRBV11-3 to TRBJ1-1, with D unclear. CDR1 and CDR2 (germline): SGHNT, YENEEA. The CDR3 contains 13 residues. The V gene lost 2 bases and the J gene lost 1 base, with 5 bases spanning the gap. The CDR3 loop is CASSLYPNTEAFF. The CDR3 bases are TGTGCCAGCAGCTTATATCCGAACACTGAAGCTTTCTTT. Together with reference TRBV11-3 and TRBJ1-1, the CDR3 gives the full variable domain: EAGVVQSPRYKIIEKKQPVAFWCNPISGHNTLYWYLQNLGQGPELLIRYENEEAVDDSQLPKDRFSAERLKGVDSTLKIQPAELGDSAVYLCASSLYPNTEAFFGQGTRLTVV.

V and J are TRBV4-1 and TRBJ2-2; D gene uncertain. The V gene lost 0 bases and the J gene lost 7 bases, with 9 bases spanning the gap. The germline V gene has CDR1 MGHRA and CDR2 YSYEKL. The CDR3 length is 14 residues. This CDR3 is CASSQDFRSGELFF. The CDR3 DNA reads TGCGCCAGCAGCCAAGATTTCCGGAGCGGGGAGCTGTTTTTT.

This clone has a single count. The V and J genes are TRBV18 and TRBJ2-2; no definite D call. There are 14 residues in the CDR3. CDR1 is KGHSH and CDR2 is LQKENI in the germline V gene. V was clipped by 0 bases and J by 6 bases, with 8 bases between them. The DNA for the CDR3 is TGTGCCAGCTCACCACCGCCAATAGCCGGGGAGCTGTTTTTT. The encoded protein is CASSPPPIAGELFF. The variable domain in full, completed from reference TRBV18 and TRBJ2-2, reads NAGVMQNPRHLVRRRGQEARLRCSPMKGHSHVYWYRQLPEEGLKFMVYLQKENIIDESGMPKERFSAEFPKEGPSILRIQQVVRGDSAAYFCASSPPPIAGELFFGEGSRLTVL.

The gene calls are TRBV29-1 and TRBJ1-4; D is unclear. Trimming removed 5 bases from V and 7 bases from J, with 11 bases in between. This CDR3 contains 12 residues. The germline V gene has CDR1 SQVTM and CDR2 ANQGSEA. CDR3 sequence reads: CSVLELSEKLFF. The CDR3, as DNA: TGCAGCGTTCTTGAGTTGAGTGAAAAACTGTTTTTT.